This T cell receptor (beta chain) originates from a study of OX40 agonist ivuxolimab in advanced cancers. The table came from immunoSEQ multiplex PCR; TCRdb's copy has only in-frame clones and leaves some out. In the table there are tens of thousands of clones, around 81% of which are singletons. Unmatched junction bases numbered 4, after V lost 2 bases and J lost 6 bases. CDR1 KGHSY and CDR2 FQNENV come from the germline V gene. The CDR3 contains 15 residues. The receptor comes from an adult with an advanced solid tumor such as melanoma, head and neck, liver or kidney cancer. This sample comprised CD4+ or CD8+ T cells sorted from blood, obtained in a trial of the OX40 agonist ivuxolimab. The chain uses TRBV16 and TRBJ1-4, with 9 bases that match TRBD1. CDR3 sequence: CASSQRGQGDEKLFF. Written as DNA, the CDR3 is TGTGCCAGCAGCCAAAGGGGACAGGGAGATGAAAAACTGTTTTTT. The full variable domain, with the rest looked up from reference TRBV16 and TRBJ1-4, is GEEVAQTPKHLVRGEGQKAKLYCAPIKGHSYVFWYQQVLKNEFKFLISFQNENVFDETGMPKERFSAKCLPNSPCSLEIQATKLEDSAVYFCASSQRGQGDEKLFFGSGTQLSVL.